This TCR beta chain comes out of a study of beta chain features in type 1 diabetes. Study as a whole: Patients were similar to healthy donors in age and gender (as well as in cell yields). Regarding the study as a whole: Shorter templates might be favored by PCR, and equally so in patients and in controls.

A heparinised blood draw that averaged around 0.12 L was obtained once from each donor. Sequenced material consisted of expressed TCRB transcripts (all of the isolated RNA was reverse transcribed). Libraries were prepared by immunoSEQ multiplex PCR; TCRdb keeps only in-frame clonotypes and omits some of them. The sample has about 150,000 clones; approximately 9% are singletons. Germline V gene lookup returns CDR1 SGHRS and CDR2 YFSETQ. The CDR3 has 15 amino acids. V gave up 7 bases and J gave up 1 base; unmatched junction bases: 7. This clone was counted ten times or more. Its antigen is not known. The chain recombines TRBV5-1 with TRBJ2-1; 8 nucleotides line up with TRBD2. This sequence originates from a woman under 30 in good health. Sequencing was carried out using central memory CD4+ T cells from blood. In DNA form, the CDR3 reads TGCGCCAGCTCTCCGGGACTAGGGTCCTACAATGAGCAGTTCTTC. Its protein product is CASSPGLGSYNEQFF.